The 18 T cell receptor beta chains listed next were all sequenced from one sample in a study of tumor-infiltrating lymphocytes in primary liver carcinoma. In addition to blood RNA drawn from unsorted whole blood, germline DNA was extracted. With around 450 ng total RNA as template and a constant-region primer, TCR beta cDNA was made. Sequencing libraries for TCR beta derived from three nested multiplex PCR rounds that used slightly modified ARM-PCR. TRBV1-TRBV30 forward primers and a C-beta reverse primer were used in the first two PCR rounds, which each ran for about 9 cycles. MiXCR, applied by TCRdb to the multiplex PCR reads, yields one record per CDR3 protein. The sample carries almost 200,000 distinct CDR3 sequences, about 65% recorded once. Input material: peripheral blood. The source is a woman between 55 and 75 years old with primary liver carcinoma and hepatitis B virus infection.

As concerns this clonotype: The junction and the germline gene differ at one end; a read error may be behind it. The J gene is TRBJ2-1, the V gene TRBV11-2; no clear D gene. The V gene's germline CDR1 is SGHAT and CDR2 FQNNGV. The length of the CDR3 is 14 residues. The CDR3 region is CASNLDGLYNVQFF. CDR3 DNA: TGTGCCAGCAACTTAGATGGCTTGTACAATGTGCAGTTCTTC.

The V and J genes are TRBV11-2 and TRBJ2-2; 7 bases agree with TRBD1. Looked up from germline, CDR1 is SGHAT and CDR2 is FQNNGV. J lost 6 bases, V lost 10 bases, and 14 bases had no gene match. The CDR3 has 15 amino acids. This chain's CDR3 is CATSPDRVNAGELFF. The CDR3 DNA reads as TGTGCCACGAGTCCCGACAGGGTCAACGCCGGGGAGCTGTTTTTT.

The sample holds many counts of this clonotype. The rearrangement links TRBV6-6 to TRBJ2-1; a weak D match, TRBD1 (6 bases). The V end was cut by 6 bases, the J end by 1 base, with 10 bases between. The CDR3 is made up of 14 amino acids. CDR1 and CDR2 (germline): MNHNY, SVGAGI (reference sequence). The CDR3 region is CASRQGSSYNEQFF. CDR3 nucleotide sequence: TGTGCCAGCAGACAGGGATCTTCCTACAATGAGCAGTTCTTC.

J is TRBJ2-5 and V is TRBV7-9, with TRBD1 matching over 7 bases. The V and J ends lost 5 bases and 5 bases, in that order; junction bases with no gene match: 14. CDR1 is SEHNR and CDR2 is FQNEAQ in the germline V gene (reference sequence). This CDR3 spans 16 amino acids. DNA for the CDR3: TGTGCCAGCAGCACGGGAAACACAGGGGCTATGGAGACCCAGTACTTC. Its protein is CASSTGNTGAMETQYF.

For this clonotype: At one of its ends the junction is not consistent with the germline gene, which may arise from a read error. The chain has TRBV11-2 and TRBJ1-1; tentatively, D is TRBD1 (6 bases). The CDR3 contains 14 residues. CDR1 is SGHAT and CDR2 is FQNNGV in the germline V gene. In DNA, the CDR3 is TGTGCCAGCAGCTCTCGACAGGTTCCGGCTGAGGCTTTCTTT. Amino acids: CASSSRQVPAEAFF.

On this clonotype itself: A read error may be the cause here, since a much bigger clone is one base away. The rearrangement joins TRBV6-5 to TRBJ2-3; the match to TRBD1 covers 10 bases. Unmatched junction bases numbered 10, after V lost 8 bases and J lost 5 bases. This CDR3 has 15 amino acids. The germline V gene has CDR1 MNHEY and CDR2 SVGAGI. The CDR3 DNA follows: TGTGCCAGCGCTACACCGGGACAGGGGATAGATACGCAGTATTTT. The encoded protein is CASATPGQGIDTQYF.

This clonotype was detected a few times. The germline gene is not matched at one end of the junction; a read error may be the cause. The V gene is TRBV6-1, the J gene TRBJ2-2; 9 nucleotides align to TRBD2. Germline CDR1 MNHNS, CDR2 SASEGT. This CDR3 region has 20 residues. The CDR3 protein is CVSSEVARFSSGSATGELFF. CDR3 bases: TGTGTCAGCAGTGAAGTCGCAAGGTTTAGTAGCGGGAGCGCTACCGGGGAGCTGTTTTTT.

V usage is TRBV6-1 and J usage is TRBJ2-1; D not certain. CDR1 is MNHNS and CDR2 is SASEGT in the germline V gene. V was clipped by 4 bases and J by 12 bases, with 40 bases between them. The CDR3 extends over 21 amino acids. CDR3 region: CASSAVVGQRSSRNNRNRQFF. CDR3 coding DNA: TGTGCCAGCAGTGCGGTGGTTGGGCAGAGGAGCTCCCGCAATAATCGAAATCGGCAGTTCTTC.

About this clonotype: The junction shows a germline mismatch at one end, possibly a read error. The chain uses TRBV14 and TRBJ2-2; D may be TRBD1 or TRBD2 (6 bases each). The CDR3 runs 17 residues. Germline lookup yields CDR1 SGHDN and CDR2 FVKESK. The CDR3 here is CASSQDWAGVDTGGLFF. The CDR3 DNA reads as TGTGCCAGCAGCCAAGATTGGGCAGGGGTAGATACCGGGGGGCTGTTTTTT.

J is TRBJ1-2 and V is TRBV11-2; TRBD1 matches 12 bases. CDR3 length equals 20 residues. Germline assignment: CDR1 SGHAT and CDR2 FQNNGV. V was pared by 6 bases and J by 0 bases, with 17 bases of the junction left unmatched. The CDR3 sequence: CASRYSPGTGGPYANYGYTF. The DNA for the CDR3 is TGTGCCAGCAGATACAGTCCCGGGACAGGGGGCCCTTACGCTAACTATGGCTACACCTTC.

Note on this clonotype: Its ends do not fully match the called genes, so a read error is possible. The rearrangement links TRBV2 to TRBJ2-7, with a tentative D call TRBD1 (6 bases). CDR1 SNHLY and CDR2 FYNNEI come from the germline V gene. The CDR3 covers 16 residues. The CDR3 sequence: CASSVRYRDNSCEQYF. For the CDR3, the DNA is TGTGCCAGCAGTGTGAGGTACCGGGACAACTCCTGCGAGCAGTACTTC.

As for this clonotype: At one end, the junction sequence differs from germline, possibly due to a read error. The V and J genes are TRBV11-2 and TRBJ1-2; D remains unclear. Per germline, CDR1 SGHAT and CDR2 FQNNGV. The CDR3 consists of 15 residues. The CDR3 nucleotides are TGTGCCGGCAGCTTAGATCCGAGAGCAATCTATGGCCACACCTTC. Translating it yields CAGSLDPRAIYGHTF.

A note on this clonotype: Germline and junction disagree at one end, which may indicate a read error. The V gene is TRBV5-1, the J gene TRBJ2-1; 10 bases are shared with TRBD2. The CDR3 sequence is 15 residues long. Germline lookup yields CDR1 SGHRS and CDR2 YFSETQ. CDR3 sequence (DNA): TGTGCCAGCAGCCTAACTAGCGGGATAGACAATAAGCAGTTCTTC. Translation gives CASSLTSGIDNKQFF.

In this sample, this clonotype turned up once. The chain uses TRBV11-2 and TRBJ2-1; either TRBD1 or TRBD2 may supply D (5 bases each). In germline, CDR1 is SGHAT, CDR2 FQNNGV. The CDR3 consists of 14 residues. With 6 bases removed from V and 10 bases from J, the gap between germline ends came to 19 bases. This CDR3 is CASSPDLMYREQFF. The CDR3 region has the DNA TGTGCCAGCAGTCCGGACTTGATGTACAGGGAGCAGTTCTTC.

About this clonotype itself: A much larger clone is a single base away; this may be a read error. This chain links TRBV11-2 with TRBJ2-3, with D perhaps matching TRBD1 or TRBD2 (6 bases each). There are 16 residues in the CDR3. Germline assignment: CDR1 SGHAT and CDR2 FQNNGV. The CDR3 nucleotides are TGTGCCAGCGGCTTAGAGGGGGGCTTACTAGGAGATACGCAGTATTTT. Its translation: CASGLEGGLLGDTQYF.

Regarding this clonotype: The missing conserved phenylalanine or tryptophan at the end of this CDR3 makes a read error likely. The chain combines TRBV11-2 with TRBJ2-2; 10 bases agree with TRBD2. This CDR3 contains 17 residues. Per germline, CDR1 SGHAT and CDR2 FQNNGV. The CDR3 spells CATRGGSGRNSVGELFY. CDR3 in DNA: TGCGCCACCAGAGGGGGTAGCGGGAGGAATAGCGTCGGGGAGCTGTTTTAT.

J is TRBJ2-1 and V is TRBV30; no clear D gene. The CDR3 is 12 residues long. Germline V lookup: CDR1 GTSNPN, CDR2 SVGIG (reference sequence). Trimming took off 2 bases at V and 6 bases at J, with 8 bases between the two ends. This CDR3 reads CAWSRVANEQFF. Here the CDR3 DNA reads TGTGCCTGGAGTAGAGTAGCCAATGAGCAGTTCTTC.

This clonotype was picked up a small number of times. The genes are TRBV11-3 and TRBJ2-3; 8 bases are shared with TRBD1. Unmatched junction bases numbered 10, after V lost 10 bases and J lost 1 base. There are 15 residues in the CDR3. Germline CDR1 and CDR2: SGHNT and YENEEA. Written as DNA, the CDR3 is TGTGCCAACAGTAGAACGGGACAGGGCACAGATACGCAGTATTTT. It codes for CANSRTGQGTDTQYF.